This T cell receptor beta chain was obtained from a study of T-cell reconstitution after alpha-beta-depleted transplantation in children. General study results and limits: Surviving recipient T cells and thymic progenitors accounted for the high day-60 TCRbeta diversity observed in some patients. When one year had passed after transplant, most T-cell counts and diversity came from newly produced T cells. Alpha-beta T cells present about two months after transplant were reported to originate from several hundred expanded graft clones.

Researchers prepared the TCRbeta library using unique molecular identifiers, the study reports. From the PCR reads, TCRdb called clonotypes with MiXCR, one entry per CDR3 protein. The sample yields about 980,000 distinct CDR3 sequences, about 26% seen once. This clonotype was seen a few times. Its antigen remains unidentified. The germline V gene encodes CDR1 SEHNR and CDR2 FQNEAQ (reference sequence). V was clipped by 1 base and J by 5 bases, with 11 bases between them. This CDR3 contains 14 residues. The chain couples TRBV7-9 to TRBJ2-5; D unresolved. Sequencing was performed on PBMCs, mostly from graft donor cells, taken 360 days after TCRalphabeta/CD19-depleted stem cell transplant. This clonotype was obtained from a boy in the first two years of life who had a stem cell transplant for SCID, so the T cells may come from the graft donor. The CDR3 reads CASSLGELGETQYF. CDR3 nucleotide sequence: TGTGCCAGCAGCTTAGGAGAATTGGGTGAGACCCAGTACTTC.